The 4 T cell receptor beta chains in this list originate from one sample, sequenced in a study of blood T cell repertoires in COVID-19. TCRdb keeps only in-frame clones here, not all; method: immunoSEQ multiplex PCR. This table holds 90,000 to 100,000 clones, roughly 84% found once. Sequencing used peripheral blood. Source of these receptors: a human donor in a cohort sampled during active COVID-19.

The J gene is TRBJ1-2, the V gene TRBV5-5, with TRBD1 matching over 10 bases. V lost 4 bases to trimming and J lost 4 bases; unmatched junction nucleotides: 10. Germline assignment: CDR1 SGHKS and CDR2 YYEKEE (reference sequence). The CDR3 loop spans 16 amino acids. The CDR3 here is CASSLLGTGEAYGYTF. Written as DNA, the CDR3 is TGTGCCAGCAGCCTCCTTGGGACAGGGGAAGCCTATGGCTACACCTTC.

The chain recombines TRBV27 with TRBJ2-5; D is perhaps TRBD2 (6 bases). V was clipped by 6 bases and J by 5 bases, with 16 bases between them. Germline lookup yields CDR1 MNHEY and CDR2 SMNVEV (reference sequence). This CDR3 spans 14 amino acids. In nucleotides, the CDR3 is TGTGCCAGCAGACTAGCTGGGTTGGTGGAGACCCAGTACTTC. Its protein product is CASRLAGLVETQYF.

This chain joins TRBV29-1 and TRBJ1-2, with unresolved D. Germline V CDR1 and CDR2: SQVTM, ANQGSEA. The CDR3 contains 13 residues. V lost 4 bases, J lost 1 base, and 10 bases lay in between. CDR3 sequence (DNA): TGCAGCGTTGGAGAAGCGGGTAACTATGGCTACACCTTC. It yields the protein CSVGEAGNYGYTF.

The chain employs TRBV6-6 and TRBJ2-3; no clear D. The CDR3 spans 15 residues. CDR1 and CDR2 from the germline V gene are MNHNY and SVGAGI (reference sequence). The V and J ends lost 0 bases and 0 bases respectively, with 7 bases between them. CDR3 in amino acids: CASSYSRTSTDTQYF. The CDR3 bases are TGTGCCAGCAGTTACTCGAGAACTAGCACAGATACGCAGTATTTT.